The present TCR beta chain was sequenced within a study of blood T cell repertoires in COVID-19. Study context: T cells, B-cell-depleted T cells, or PBMCs supplied cDNA or gDNA.

Germline assignment: CDR1 MNHNS and CDR2 SASEGT. Trimming took 3 bases from V and 8 from J, leaving 14 bases between them. This CDR3 has 15 amino acids. Source study methods: Reference gene primer amplification yielded estimated nucleated cell counts. Method: immunoSEQ multiplex PCR; TCRdb's copy keeps in-frame clones and lacks some. V, J and clone size are those of that table, while D and trimming were read from the DNA. The table includes about 230,000 clones, about 80% detected once. The clonotype originates from a woman aged 45-65 years with acute or convalescent COVID-19. The V gene is TRBV6-1, the J gene TRBJ1-6, with TRBD1 as a possible D gene (5 bases). Sequencing used peripheral blood. CDR3 nucleotide sequence: TGTGCCAGCAGTGAGAACCCAAGGGGTGATTCACCCCTCCACTTT. It encodes CASSENPRGDSPLHF.